This TCR beta chain was retrieved from a study of T cell repertoires in cytomegalovirus infection. Across the whole study: In public TCR beta signatures, there were indications of both CMV infection and matching HLA type.

TCRdb re-called the reads with MiXCR, one entry per CDR3 protein. The sample contains more than 200,000 distinct CDR3 sequences, roughly 10% of which appear only once. In germline, CDR1 is SGHTA, CDR2 FQGNSA. Trimming cost V 1 base and J 4 bases; bases outside gene matches: 1. This CDR3 has 14 residues. General study findings and limits: Clonotypes of TCR beta that were HLA-C-restricted and CMV-specific dominated the ex vivo response. Identification of carriers of CMV plus the relevant HLA was performed using cumulative public TCR beta family frequency.

This clonotype has a count of ten or more. The antigen remains undetermined. The material sequenced was PBMCs. This sequence was found in a human donor in good health (CMV status not recorded). Some clones in this sample may be carry-over from other donors' samples. The chain is built from TRBV7-2 and TRBJ2-3, with TRBD2 matching over 8 bases. The CDR3 region is CASSLGAGADTQYF. The DNA for the CDR3 is TGTGCCAGCAGCTTAGGAGCGGGGGCAGATACGCAGTATTTT.